This T cell receptor (beta chain) was sequenced for a study of T cell changes during pregnancy in multiple sclerosis. Here immunoSEQ multiplex PCR was the method, and the copy in TCRdb shows in-frame clones only, minus some. The sample lists 71,000 or so clones, just over 90% occurring once. The V gene lost 5 bases and the J gene lost 5 bases, with 18 bases spanning the gap. In germline, CDR1 is GTSNPN, CDR2 SVGIG (reference sequence). This CDR3 spans 14 amino acids. The starting material was peripheral blood, obtained in the third trimester of pregnancy. The chain carries TRBV30 and TRBJ2-5; possible D gene TRBD2, 6 bases. This TCR came from a female donor with multiple sclerosis, enrolled in a pregnancy study. The CDR3 bases are TGTGCCTGGGGGAGGATCGCCACACGGGAGACCCAGTACTTC. This sequence encodes CAWGRIATRETQYF.